This TCR beta chain was recorded in a study of T-cell reconstitution after alpha-beta-depleted transplantation in children. The CDR3 is 14 amino acids. Deletions cut 1 base from V and 1 base from J, with 6 bases between. Preparation of the TCRbeta library used unique molecular identifiers. TCRdb analysed the PCR reads with MiXCR anew, one entry per CDR3 protein. The sample lists 260,000 or so distinct CDR3 sequences; around 13% were seen once. Source: PBMCs from the stem cell graft donor, taken from the stem cell graft. The rearrangement uses TRBV12-3 or TRBV12-4 and TRBJ2-3; D unclear. This clonotype was sampled from a human donor who donated a stem cell graft to a child with acute lymphoblastic leukemia. DNA for the CDR3: TGTGCCAGCAGTTTAGACCAGGGCACAGATACGCAGTATTTT. Its protein product is CASSLDQGTDTQYF.